Detailed here is one T cell receptor (beta chain). Assay: immunoSEQ multiplex PCR; the TCRdb copy retains only in-frame clones and omits some. The sample lists under 350,000 clones, roughly 85% seen once, with around 4.2% in the top ten. These data are taken from a study of blood T cell repertoires in COVID-19. Germline values: CDR1 LNHDA, CDR2 SQIVND (reference sequence). CDR3 size: 15 residues. Trimming removed 3 bases at V and 1 base at J, with 12 bases between. The rearrangement uses TRBV19 and TRBJ2-5; D is possibly TRBD2 (6 bases). The sequencing input was PBMCs or T cells enriched from blood (not recorded which). This TCR was recovered from a woman aged 40-49 years with acute COVID-19. This CDR3 reads CASSIHRGLQETQYF. The DNA for the CDR3 is TGTGCCAGTAGTATTCATAGGGGACTCCAAGAGACCCAGTACTTC.